This TCR beta chain was observed in a study of shared clonotypes between healthy human individuals. Whole-study findings and limits: Across a handful of donors, naive CD4 shared roughly 5.2%, naive CD8 over 3%, memory CD4 approximately 2.5%, memory CD8 about 0.38%. The study found lower generation probabilities in non-shared clonotypes than in those shared by all four donors.

About this clone: Its antigen is not known.

In the source study's methods: Junction-only sequences produced by ImmunoSEQ had no quality scores, so filtering differed. The protocol was immunoSEQ multiplex PCR, while the TCRdb copy is restricted to in-frame clones and leaves out a portion. The DNA was the basis for D and trimming; V, J and clone size are from that table. The sample lists approximately 600,000 clones, approximately 95% occurring once. CDR3 size: 15 residues. Unmatched junction bases numbered 4, after V lost 6 bases and J lost 2 bases. Germline V gene sequence: CDR1 LNHDA, CDR2 SQIVND (reference sequence). Positive CCR7 selection of CD45RO-negative cells yielded the naive CD8 cells, and terminally differentiated effector memory CD45RA+ cells were excluded. HIV-negative, healthy adults without recent acute infections or vaccinations were the donors.

The chain has TRBV19 and TRBJ2-3, with 11 positions matching TRBD2. Sequences were obtained from naive CD8+ T cells sorted from blood. This clonotype was sampled from a woman in her 30s in good health. The CDR3 reads CASRSSGRSTDTQYF. The CDR3 nucleotides are TGTGCCAGTAGGTCTAGCGGGAGGTCCACAGATACGCAGTATTTT.